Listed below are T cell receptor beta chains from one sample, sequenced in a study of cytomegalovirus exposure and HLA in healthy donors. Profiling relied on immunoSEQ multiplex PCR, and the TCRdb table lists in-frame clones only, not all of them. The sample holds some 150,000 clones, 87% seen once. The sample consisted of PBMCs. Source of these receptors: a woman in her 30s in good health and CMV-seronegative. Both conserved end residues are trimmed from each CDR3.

CDR3: ASSPVGRGGHNEQF; J: TRBJ2-1; V: TRBV4-1
CDR3: ASSLGGGGQGYEQY; J: -; V: TRBV7-2
CDR3: ASSLDRVGSPLH; J: TRBJ1-6; V: TRBV2
CDR3: ASSIVGTGQETQY; J: TRBJ2-5; V: TRBV19
CDR3: ASSFGTGTSYGYT; J: TRBJ1-2; V: TRBV18
CDR3: ARAGGTDTQY; J: TRBJ2-3; V: TRBV6-6
CDR3: ASSRQEEPGLDYEQY; J: -; V: TRBV13
CDR3: ASSPAGLGSSPLH; J: TRBJ1-6; V: TRBV7-2
CDR3: SAGDRGWYNEQF; J: TRBJ2-1; V: TRBV29-1
CDR3: ASSATGGGSYEQY; J: TRBJ2-7; V: TRBV28
CDR3: ASSPSGRGVQPQH; J: TRBJ1-5; V: TRBV6-5
CDR3: ASSQHPRAGEQY; J: TRBJ2-7; V: TRBV4-1
CDR3: ASSLGTLAPNSPLH; J: TRBJ1-6; V: TRBV5-1
CDR3: ASSLSGLVNQPQH; J: TRBJ1-5; V: TRBV28
CDR3: ASSLGTSGTDTQY; J: TRBJ2-3; V: TRBV7-6
CDR3: ASSPRTGTSTEAF; J: TRBJ1-1; V: TRBV6-5
CDR3: ASSLVQAQTYEQY; J: TRBJ2-7; V: TRBV11-2
CDR3: ASSSGTGHSPLH; J: TRBJ1-6; V: TRBV7-9
CDR3: ASSQVAQEVVNEKLF; J: TRBJ1-4; V: TRBV4-3
CDR3: ASSYRNTEAF; J: TRBJ1-1; V: TRBV5-6
CDR3: ASSAFGRPNTEAF; J: TRBJ1-1; V: TRBV5-1
CDR3: ASSQPSGRASGTQY; J: TRBJ2-3; V: TRBV4-1
CDR3: ASSVGISGVLGYT; J: TRBJ1-2; V: TRBV5-8